This entry features one T cell receptor beta chain sequence. The record originates from a study of blood T cell repertoires in COVID-19. V trimming: 5 bases; J trimming: 14 bases; junction bases outside the gene matches: 8. Germline CDR1 reads SEHNR; CDR2 reads FQNEAQ (reference sequence). CDR3 length: 13 residues. Clones were sequenced by immunoSEQ multiplex PCR, and TCRdb holds only the in-frame ones, with some missing. The table shows some 200,000 clones, with about 80% occurring only once. The receptor's source is a middle-aged man who had recovered from COVID-19. J is TRBJ1-4 and V is TRBV7-9; 10 bases line up with TRBD1. The sample comprised PBMCs or T cells enriched from blood (not recorded which). The CDR3 coding sequence is TGTGCCAGCAGCCCGGACGACAGGGGGCGGCTGTTTTTT. This encodes CASSPDDRGRLFF.